This T cell receptor beta chain stems from a study of cytotoxic CD8 clonotypes in ibrutinib-treated CLL. TCRdb's table, derived via immunoSEQ multiplex PCR, lists solely in-frame clones and lacks some. This sample yields about 21,000 clones, of which roughly 70% are seen a single time; approximately 30% belongs to the top ten. The CDR3 totals 14 residues. V gave up 7 bases and J gave up 1 base, with 13 bases separating them. Germline-derived CDR1 and CDR2 are LNHDA and SQIVND (reference sequence). This sample comprised PBMCs, obtained before ibrutinib treatment. The clonotype was recovered from a human donor with chronic lymphocytic leukemia. The V gene is TRBV19, the J gene TRBJ1-1; tentative D call: TRBD1 (5 bases). This chain's CDR3 is CASTMGVGNTEAFF. The CDR3 nucleotides are TGTGCCAGTACTATGGGGGTGGGGAACACTGAAGCTTTCTTT.